The rows below give T cell receptor beta chains drawn from one sample of a study of patients and donors after allogeneic stem cell transplantation. One entry per CDR3 protein results from TCRdb running MiXCR on the RT-PCR reads. The sample carries roughly 960,000 distinct CDR3 sequences, about a sixth recorded once. Sequencing was carried out using blood, either unsorted or a sorted T cell fraction (not recorded which). These receptor sequences come from a human donor who was either an allogeneic HSCT recipient or a stem cell or donor lymphocyte infusion donor (not recorded which). It is not recorded whose cells these are; they may come from a transplant donor. Both conserved end residues are part of each CDR3. Each record gives: D gene, J gene, clone size, V gene, CDR3 DNA, CDR3 protein. D genes are given only for firm matches. Expanded clones get a size class; other rows say once, few or many, or leave the size out.

TRBD1,TRBJ2-1,NA,TRBV19,TGTGCCAGTACCGACAGGGGGCGCAGGAATGAGCAGTTCTTC,CASTDRGRRNEQFF
NA,TRBJ2-7,few,TRBV29-1,TGCAGCGTTGAAGATACAGGGAACGAGCAGTACTTC,CSVEDTGNEQYF
TRBD2,TRBJ2-2,few,TRBV4-2,TGTGCCAGCAGCCAAGAGGTAGCTAGCGGGGCATCCATCACCGGGGAGCTGTTTTTT,CASSQEVASGASITGELFF
TRBD1,TRBJ2-6,few,TRBV20-1,TGCAGTGCTTACTACAGGGGCTCTGGGGCCAACGTCCTGACTTTC,CSAYYRGSGANVLTF
TRBD1,TRBJ1-2,NA,TRBV3-1,TGTGCCAGCAGCCAAGATGGGTGGGACAGGGAGACTTCTAACTATGGCTACACCTTC,CASSQDGWDRETSNYGYTF
NA,TRBJ2-1,few,TRBV27,TGTGCCAGCAGTTTATCGATCGATGAGCAGTTCTTC,CASSLSIDEQFF
NA,TRBJ2-7,NA,TRBV20-1,TGCAGTGCTAGAGCCTCGGGACCCCGCTCCTACGAGCAGTACTTC,CSARASGPRSYEQYF
TRBD1,TRBJ1-1,few,TRBV4-2,TGTGCCAGCAGCGAGCCCCTATCAGGGGGGATGAACACTGAAGCTTTCTTT,CASSEPLSGGMNTEAFF
TRBD2,TRBJ2-3,NA,TRBV20-1,TGCAGTGCTAGAAACCCGGGACTAGTCACAGATACGCAGTATTTT,CSARNPGLVTDTQYF
NA,TRBJ1-1,many,TRBV5-6,TGTGCCAGCAGCTTGGCTTCGGGGACTGAAGCTTTCTTT,CASSLASGTEAFF
TRBD2,TRBJ2-5,NA,TRBV12-3/TRBV12-4,TGTGCCAGCAGTTTTGGCCTAGCGGGGGCCAAAGAGACCCAGTACTTC,CASSFGLAGAKETQYF
TRBD2,TRBJ2-6,many,TRBV12-3/TRBV12-4,TGTGCCAGCAGTTTGGGCGGGGGCTCTGGGGCCAACGTCCTGACTTTC,CASSLGGGSGANVLTF
TRBD1,TRBJ2-7,many,TRBV27,TGTGCCAGCAGCTGGGACAGATCCTACGAGCAGTACTTC,CASSWDRSYEQYF
TRBD1,TRBJ1-5,NA,TRBV4-2,TGTGCCAGCAGCCAGCCGGGACAGGGGGCGATGGGCAATCAGCCCCAGCATTTT,CASSQPGQGAMGNQPQHF
NA,TRBJ1-1,NA,TRBV7-9,TGTGCCAGCAGCTTAGCGGAAGGAGGGGGCACTGAAGCTTTCTTT,CASSLAEGGGTEAFF
NA,TRBJ2-7,NA,TRBV7-9,TGTGCCAGCAGCGCCCCCAGACCAGGAAACTCCTACGAGCAGTACTTC,CASSAPRPGNSYEQYF
TRBD1,TRBJ1-2,NA,TRBV5-1,TGCGCCAGCAGCACGACAGGGGGCGTCGTTGGCTACACCTTC,CASSTTGGVVGYTF
NA,TRBJ1-2,NA,TRBV12-5,TGTGCTAGTGGTTCAGGACCTTATGGCTACACCTTC,CASGSGPYGYTF
TRBD1,TRBJ1-1,few,TRBV11-2,TGTGCCAGCAGCTCGACAGGGCATAGGGATGACACTGAAGCTTTCTTT,CASSSTGHRDDTEAFF
NA,TRBJ1-1,few,TRBV4-3,TGCGCCAGCAGCCAAGTGCAGGGAATCACTGAAGCTTTCTTT,CASSQVQGITEAFF
TRBD1,TRBJ1-5,few,TRBV7-6,TGTGCCAGCAGCTTAGTTCGAGGACAGGGAGGTTATCAGCCCCAGCATTTT,CASSLVRGQGGYQPQHF
TRBD1,TRBJ1-5,many,TRBV5-1,TGCGCCAGCAGTGCAGGACAGGGGGGCAATCAGCCCCAGCATTTT,CASSAGQGGNQPQHF